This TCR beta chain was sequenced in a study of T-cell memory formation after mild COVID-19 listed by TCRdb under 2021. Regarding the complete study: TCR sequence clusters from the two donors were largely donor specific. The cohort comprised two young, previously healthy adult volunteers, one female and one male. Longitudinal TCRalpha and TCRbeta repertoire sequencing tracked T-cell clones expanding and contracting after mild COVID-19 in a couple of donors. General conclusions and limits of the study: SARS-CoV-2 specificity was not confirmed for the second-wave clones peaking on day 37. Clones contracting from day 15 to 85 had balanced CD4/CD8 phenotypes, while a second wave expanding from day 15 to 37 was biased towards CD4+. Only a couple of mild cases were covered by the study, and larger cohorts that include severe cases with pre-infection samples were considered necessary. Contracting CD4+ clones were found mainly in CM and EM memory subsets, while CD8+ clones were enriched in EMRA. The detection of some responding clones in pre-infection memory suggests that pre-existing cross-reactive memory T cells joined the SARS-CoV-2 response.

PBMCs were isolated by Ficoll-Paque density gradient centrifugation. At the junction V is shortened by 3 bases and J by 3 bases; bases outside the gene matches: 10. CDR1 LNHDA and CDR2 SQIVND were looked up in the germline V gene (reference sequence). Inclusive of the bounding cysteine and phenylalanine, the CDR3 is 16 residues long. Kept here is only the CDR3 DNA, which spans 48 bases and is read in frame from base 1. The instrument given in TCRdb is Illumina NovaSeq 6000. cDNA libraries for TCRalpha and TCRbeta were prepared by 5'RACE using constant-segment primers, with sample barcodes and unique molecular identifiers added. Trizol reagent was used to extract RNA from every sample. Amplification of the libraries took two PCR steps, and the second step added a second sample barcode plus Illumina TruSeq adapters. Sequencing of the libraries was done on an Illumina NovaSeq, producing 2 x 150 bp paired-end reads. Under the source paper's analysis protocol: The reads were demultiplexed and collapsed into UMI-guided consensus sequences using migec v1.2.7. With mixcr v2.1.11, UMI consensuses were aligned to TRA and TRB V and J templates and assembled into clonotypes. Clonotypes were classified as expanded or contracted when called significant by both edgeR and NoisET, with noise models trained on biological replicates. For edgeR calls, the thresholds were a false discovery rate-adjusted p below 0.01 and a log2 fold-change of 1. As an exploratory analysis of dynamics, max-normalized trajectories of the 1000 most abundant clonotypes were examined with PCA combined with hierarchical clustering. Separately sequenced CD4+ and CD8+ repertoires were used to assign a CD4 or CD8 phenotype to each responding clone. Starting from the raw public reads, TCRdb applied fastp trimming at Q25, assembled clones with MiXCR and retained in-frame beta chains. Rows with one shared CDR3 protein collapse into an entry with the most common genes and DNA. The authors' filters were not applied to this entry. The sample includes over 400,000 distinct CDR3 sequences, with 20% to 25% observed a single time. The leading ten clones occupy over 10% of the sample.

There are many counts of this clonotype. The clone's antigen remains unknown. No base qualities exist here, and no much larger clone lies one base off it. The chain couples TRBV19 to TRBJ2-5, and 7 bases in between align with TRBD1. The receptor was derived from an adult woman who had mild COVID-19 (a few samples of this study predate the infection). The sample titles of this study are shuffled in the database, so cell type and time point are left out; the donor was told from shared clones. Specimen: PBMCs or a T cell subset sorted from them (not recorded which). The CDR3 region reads CASSMRTGDRKETQYF. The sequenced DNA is TGTGCCAGTAGTATGCGGACTGGGGACAGAAAAGAGACCCAGTACTTC.